This passage covers 5 T cell receptor beta chains from one sample sequenced in a study of tumor-infiltrating lymphocytes in primary liver carcinoma (dated by TCRdb to between 2016 and 2019). Data came from an Illumina HiSeq 2500. Using a constant-region primer and ProtoScript II reverse transcriptase, TCRbeta-specific cDNA was reverse-transcribed from 500 to 650 ng total RNA. The TCRbeta libraries were prepared through three rounds of nested multiplex PCR following a slightly modified ARM-PCR procedure. Each of the first two PCR rounds ran for around 10 cycles using multiplex TRBV1-TRBV30 forward primers together with a Cbeta reverse primer. The raw public data were reprocessed by TCRdb itself: fastp quality trimming at Q25, MiXCR clonotype calling, in-frame beta chains only. Each entry is one CDR3 protein sequence, shown with its most common DNA and genes. The sample contains approximately 110,000 distinct CDR3 sequences, 50% to 65% of them found a single time. The ten most abundant clones make up 9.3% of the sample.

Total RNA and DNA were co-extracted from 20-30 mg of bulk tissue with the AllPrep DNA/RNA mini kit, without cell sorting. The sequenced material came from liver tumor tissue from sampling region 1. The sample's cell subset or site label, in plain terms: tumor region T1, superior pole. These TCRs come from a woman aged 60-70 years with primary liver carcinoma and hepatitis B virus infection.

Points on this clonotype: At one of its ends the junction is not consistent with the germline gene, which may arise from a read error. The chain combines TRBV6-6 with TRBJ2-2; possibly TRBD2 for D (5 bases). There are 14 residues in the CDR3. Germline loops: CDR1 MNHNY, CDR2 SVGAGI (reference sequence). The CDR3 sequence is CASSYSMGTGELLF. The CDR3 coding sequence is TGTGCCAGCAGCTACTCCATGGGAACCGGGGAGCTGTTATTT.

The chain couples TRBV7-8 to TRBJ1-5; a weak D match, TRBD1 (5 bases). Germline V gene sequence: CDR1 SGHVS, CDR2 FQNEAQ. Trimming took 1 base from V and 5 from J, leaving 12 bases between them. CDR3 length equals 15 residues. DNA of the CDR3: TGTGCCAGCAGCTTAGTCGGGGGAGGCTATCAGCCCCAGCATTTT. Protein sequence: CASSLVGGGYQPQHF.

This chain links TRBV11-2 with TRBJ2-7; unclear D gene. The CDR3 length is 17 residues. V was pared by 7 bases and J by 3 bases, with 25 bases between. Per germline, CDR1 SGHAT and CDR2 FQNNGV. The CDR3 nucleotides are TGTGCCAGCATCCCCACAGATGGCACGGTGGGGAACTACGAGCAGTACTTC. It codes for CASIPTDGTVGNYEQYF. Drawing the rest from reference TRBV11-2 and TRBJ2-7, the complete variable domain is EAGVAQSPRYKIIEKRQSVAFWCNPISGHATLYWYQQILGQGPKLLIQFQNNGVVDDSQLPKDRFSAERLKGVDSTLKIQPAKLEDSAVYLCASIPTDGTVGNYEQYFGPGTRLTVT.

Remarks on this clonotype: It may be a read error: a sequence one base away is much more abundant. V gene TRBV11-1 combines with J gene TRBJ1-2; D not certain. V shed 5 bases and J shed 6 bases, with 19 bases lying between them. Germline CDR1 SGHAT, CDR2 FQDESV (reference sequence). The CDR3 runs to 15 residues. The CDR3 is CASSRSGEAGNGYTF. Here the CDR3 DNA reads TGTGCCAGCAGCCGATCCGGGGAGGCTGGGAATGGCTACACCTTC.

A word on this clonotype: Since the CDR3 does not end with the conserved phenylalanine or tryptophan, this likely comes from a read error. The V gene is TRBV29-1, the J gene TRBJ1-1; D ambiguous. Germline CDR1 reads SQVTM; CDR2 reads ANQGSEA. The ends were cut back, 7 bases at V and 1 base at J, with 13 bases in the middle. The CDR3 covers 13 residues. CDR3 in amino acids: CSALSARNTEAFI. The CDR3 nucleotides are TGCAGCGCCCTTAGCGCCCGGAACACTGAAGCTTTCATT.